Listed below are T cell receptor beta chains from one sample, sequenced in a study of regulatory T cells in long-lasting Graves disease. In TCRdb, the multiplex PCR reads were re-called with MiXCR into one record per CDR3 protein. Of about 350,000 distinct CDR3 sequences in the sample, around 15% are singletons; the top ten hold roughly 21%. Another study also made use of these data, one on T cells in Graves' hyperthyroidism and ophthalmopathy.

The sample was peripheral blood mononuclear cells (PBMCs), taken at new diagnosis, from a patient treated with antithyroid drugs. The source is a woman aged 18-35 years with Graves disease. The CDR3 runs from the conserved cysteine through the conserved F or W. The D gene is left open where the match is weak. Where a row states a size, it is once, few, many or the class of an expanded clone; other rows omit it.

>TRBV3-1|16|TRBD1|many|TRBJ1-4
CASSQVQGSPVEKLFF
TGTGCCAGCAGCCAGGTACAGGGGTCCCCGGTTGAAAAACTGTTTTTT
>TRBV30|17|TRBD1|many|TRBJ2-7
CAWSVLSTRDRPYEQYF
TGTGCCTGGAGTGTATTGTCTACACGGGACAGGCCCTACGAGCAGTACTTC
>TRBV29-1|11|.|many|TRBJ2-7
CSVDPRGEQYF
TGCAGCGTTGATCCGAGGGGTGAGCAGTACTTC
>TRBV2|16|TRBD1|.|TRBJ1-2
CASNWALGQGGCSYTF
TGTGCCAGCAATTGGGCCCTTGGACAGGGAGGCTGTAGCTACACCTTC
>TRBV5-8|15|.|many|TRBJ1-2
CASSLGDGGNYGYTF
TGTGCCAGCAGCTTGGGGGATGGGGGTAACTATGGCTACACCTTC
>TRBV12-3/TRBV12-4|14|.|many|TRBJ1-6
CASSSGQGNSPLHF
TGTGCCAGCAGTTCGGGGCAGGGGAATTCACCCCTCCACTTT
>TRBV2|11|.|few|TRBJ1-5
CASSDGQPQHF
TGTGCCAGCAGTGATGGTCAGCCCCAGCATTTT
>TRBV2|13|TRBD2|many|TRBJ2-1
CASSSGRSNEQFF
TGTGCCAGCAGCTCCGGGAGGAGTAATGAGCAGTTCTTC
>TRBV7-6|14|TRBD1|many|TRBJ1-1
CASSLAYGTGEAFF
TGTGCCAGCAGCTTAGCGTACGGGACAGGTGAAGCTTTCTTT
>TRBV13|15|.|few|TRBJ2-3
CASSPWGLSTDTQYF
TGTGCCAGCAGCCCCTGGGGGCTTAGCACAGATACGCAGTATTTT
>TRBV28|16|.|many|TRBJ1-2
CASSPPGTPTNYGYTF
TGTGCCAGCAGTCCGCCCGGGACACCGACTAACTATGGCTACACCTTC
>TRBV6-1|15|.|few|TRBJ1-2
CASRSGQLGAYGYTF
TGTGCCAGCAGAAGCGGACAGCTAGGGGCCTATGGCTACACCTTC
>TRBV12-3/TRBV12-4|16|TRBD1|.|TRBJ1-2
CASSFGGQEYNYGYTF
TGTGCCAGCAGTTTTGGGGGACAGGAGTATAACTATGGCTACACCTTC
>TRBV6-1|15|TRBD2|many|TRBJ2-2
CASSELAGAAGELFF
TGTGCCAGCAGTGAATTAGCGGGGGCAGCCGGGGAGCTGTTTTTT
>TRBV3-1|15|TRBD2|many|TRBJ2-1
CASSQGRGNYNEQFF
TGTGCCAGCAGCCAAGGGCGGGGGAACTACAATGAGCAGTTCTTC
>TRBV3-1|14|.|many|TRBJ2-7
CASSTEPSDHEQYF
TGTGCCAGCTCGACGGAGCCTAGCGACCACGAGCAGTACTTC
>TRBV6-1|12|.|many|TRBJ1-6
CASSERELSLHF
TGTGCCAGCAGTGAACGGGAACTATCCCTCCACTTT
>TRBV2|12|TRBD1|few|TRBJ2-7
CASSVDRGWEYF
TGTGCCAGCAGTGTGGACAGGGGATGGGAGTACTTC
>TRBV28|14|.|few|TRBJ1-5
CASRPKYSNQPQHF
TGTGCCAGCAGGCCTAAATATAGCAATCAGCCCCAGCATTTT
>TRBV2|12|.|many|TRBJ2-3
CASRGNTDTQYF
TGTGCCAGCAGGGGGAACACAGATACGCAGTATTTT
>TRBV20-1|15|.|.|TRBJ2-7
CSASDSLGVQVVQYF
TGCAGTGCTTCCGACTCACTAGGAGTACAGGTCGTGCAGTACTTC
>TRBV6-1|15|.|.|TRBJ1-2
CATLSTGLAVYGYTF
TGTGCCACCTTATCGACCGGCTTGGCGGTCTATGGCTACACCTTC
>TRBV20-1|13|.|.|TRBJ2-7
CSASFPGTVEQYF
TGCAGTGCTAGTTTTCCGGGTACCGTCGAGCAGTACTTC
>TRBV6-5|15|.|many|TRBJ2-5
CASSFQATHGETQYF
TGTGCCAGCAGTTTTCAAGCGACTCACGGGGAGACCCAGTACTTC
>TRBV10-1|14|.|few|TRBJ2-2
CASSDGPNTGELFF
TGCGCCAGCAGTGACGGCCCCAACACCGGGGAGCTGTTTTTT
>TRBV19|15|TRBD2|few|TRBJ2-3
CASSTLAGGTDTQYF
TGTGCCAGTAGTACGTTAGCGGGGGGCACAGATACGCAGTATTTT
>TRBV6-1|15|.|many|TRBJ2-7
CASRMAQGWSYEQYF
TGTGCCAGCAGAATGGCCCAGGGGTGGTCCTACGAGCAGTACTTC
>TRBV2|15|TRBD1|many|TRBJ1-2
CASREGTGPNYGYTF
TGTGCCAGCAGGGAGGGGACAGGACCTAACTATGGCTACACCTTC
>TRBV29-1|15|.|.|TRBJ2-5
CSYRGSGTVGGTQYF
TGCAGCTACAGGGGTAGCGGTACCGTGGGGGGGACCCAGTACTTC
>TRBV19|17|.|.|TRBJ1-1
CASSRARGTQGYTEAFF
TGTGCCAGTAGCCGGGCGAGGGGAACCCAAGGTTATACTGAAGCTTTCTTT
>TRBV7-9|17|TRBD1|.|TRBJ2-3
CASSSGQRNYNTDTQYF
TGTGCCAGCAGCTCGGGACAGAGAAACTACAACACAGATACGCAGTATTTT
>TRBV4-1|16|TRBD1|few|TRBJ1-2
CASSQATGTQTYGYTF
TGCGCCAGCAGCCAAGCGACAGGGACCCAGACCTATGGCTACACCTTC
>TRBV6-5|13|.|many|TRBJ2-7
CASSYASGYEQYF
TGTGCCAGCAGTTACGCTTCGGGCTACGAGCAGTACTTC
>TRBV20-1|12|.|many|TRBJ2-3
CSARFVLEEVYF
TGCAGTGCTAGATTCGTTTTGGAAGAGGTGTATTTT